These 20 T cell receptor beta chains share one sample of origin, sequenced in a study of T-cell reconstitution after alpha-beta-depleted transplantation in children. The authors prepared the TCRbeta library with unique molecular identifiers. TCRdb redid the calling of the PCR reads with MiXCR, one entry per CDR3 protein. The sample includes almost 500,000 distinct CDR3 sequences, around 13% seen only once; the top ten take 5% to 6%. The sample in question was PBMCs from the stem cell graft donor, obtained from the stem cell graft. Receptors originate from a human donor who donated a stem cell graft to a child with combined immunodeficiency.

This clonotype was seen a few times. The rearrangement uses TRBV6-2 or TRBV6-3 and TRBJ2-1; the D gene could be TRBD1 or TRBD2 (5 bases each). Trimming removed 6 bases from V and 3 bases from J, with 15 bases in between. Germline V lookup: CDR1 MNHEY, CDR2 SVGEGT. The CDR3 is 15 amino acids. The CDR3 is CASRPLARVYNEQFF. The CDR3 DNA is TGTGCCAGCAGACCCCTAGCCAGGGTCTACAATGAGCAGTTCTTC.

The sample holds a few counts of this clonotype. This sequence joins TRBV6-1 and TRBJ2-4; no clear D. V was trimmed by 1 base and J by 0 bases, leaving 16 bases between them. Germline assignment: CDR1 MNHNS and CDR2 SASEGT. The CDR3 extends over 18 amino acids. The CDR3 loop is CASSEVAGNLVAKNIQYF. CDR3 DNA: TGTGCCAGCAGTGAAGTAGCAGGAAACCTTGTAGCCAAAAACATTCAGTACTTC.

A word on this clonotype: A read error may be the cause here, since a much bigger clone is one base away. The CDR3 does not end in the conserved phenylalanine or tryptophan, so this is likely a read error. The J gene is TRBJ1-5, the V gene TRBV6-5, with 9 bases fitting TRBD1. Germline V gene data show CDR1 as MNHEY and CDR2 as SVGAGI. Trimming removed 4 bases from V and 7 bases from J; junction bases left unmatched: 5. This CDR3 comprises 14 residues. The CDR3 sequence: CASSLGTGQQPQHS. DNA for the CDR3: TGTGCCAGCAGTTTAGGGACAGGGCAACAGCCCCAGCATTCT.

This clonotype was picked up many times. The chain links TRBV29-1 to TRBJ1-5, with D possibly matching TRBD1 (6 bases). V lost 5 bases and J 5 bases, leaving 13 bases between the germline ends. The length of the CDR3 is 13 residues. Germline V gene lookup returns CDR1 SQVTM and CDR2 ANQGSEA. Here the CDR3 reads CSVKQGADQPQHF. The CDR3 DNA follows: TGCAGCGTTAAACAGGGAGCCGATCAGCCCCAGCATTTT.

This clonotype was seen more than once but under ten times. V usage is TRBV12-3 or TRBV12-4 and J usage is TRBJ2-1, with D uncertain. V shed 3 bases and J shed 2 bases, with 14 bases lying between them. This CDR3 is built from 16 residues. CDR3 residues: CASSFGRRRTYNEQFF. The CDR3 DNA reads as TGTGCCAGCAGTTTTGGACGGCGGAGAACCTACAATGAGCAGTTCTTC.

This clonotype has a count of ten or more. The V and J genes are TRBV9 and TRBJ2-1, with a weak D call TRBD1 (8 bases). The V end was cut by 0 bases, the J end by 3 bases, with 19 bases between. Germline CDR1 reads SGDLS; CDR2 reads YYNGEE. This CDR3 comprises 18 residues. The CDR3 loop is CASSVAGGGGQVYNEQFF. CDR3 nucleotides: TGTGCCAGCAGCGTAGCGGGGGGAGGGGGACAGGTCTACAATGAGCAGTTCTTC.

This chain uses TRBV21-1 with TRBJ2-3; the table assigns TRBD2, which was not confirmed against the DNA. TRBV21-1 has pseudogene status. CDR3 length: 13 residues. CDR3 sequence: CASERLASDTQYF. The CDR3 region has the DNA TGTGCCAGCGAGAGACTAGCAAGCGATACGCAGTATTTT.

In this sample, this clonotype turned up many times. CDR3 coding DNA: TGTGCCAGCGAGGACAGGGGGACCTACAATGAGCAGTTCTTC. Protein: CASEDRGTYNEQFF. V and J are TRBV6-2 or TRBV6-3 and TRBJ2-1; 10 positions agree with TRBD1. The germline CDR1 and CDR2 sequences are MNHEY and SVGEGT. This CDR3 contains 14 residues. Trimming cost V 8 bases and J 2 bases; bases outside gene matches: 3.

The chain links TRBV12-5 to TRBJ2-7; TRBD1 matches 7 bases. Germline V lookup: CDR1 LGHNT, CDR2 FRNRAP. CDR3 length: 16 amino acids. The trim removed 4 bases at V and 3 bases at J, leaving 12 bases unmatched. CDR3 coding DNA: TGTGCTAGTGGTTCTTTCGACCGGGACAGTCTCTACGAGCAGTACTTC. Its translation: CASGSFDRDSLYEQYF.

This clonotype was observed many times. The chain uses TRBV4-3 and TRBJ2-1, with no clear D. CDR3 length: 15 residues. With 0 bases removed from V and 3 bases from J, the gap between germline ends came to 9 bases. The germline gives CDR1 LGHNA, CDR2 YSLEER. CDR3 residues: CASSQDMGNYNEQFF. CDR3 bases: TGCGCCAGCAGCCAAGATATGGGGAACTACAATGAGCAGTTCTTC.

The chain employs TRBV11-2 and TRBJ2-2; TRBD2 might be the D (6 bases). V was shortened by 1 base and J by 7 bases, with 10 bases between the two germline ends. Per the germline V gene, CDR1 is SGHAT and CDR2 is FQNNGV. The CDR3 has 14 residues. The CDR3 region has the DNA TGTGCCAGCAGCTTAGGGGTGGGAGGCGGGGAGCTGTTTTTT. Protein: CASSLGVGGGELFF.

V and J are TRBV27 and TRBJ2-3; 9 bases line up with TRBD2. J gave up 6 bases and V 11 bases, and 15 bases lay outside the gene matches. The V gene's germline CDR1 is MNHEY and CDR2 SMNVEV (reference sequence). This CDR3 contains 15 residues. CDR3 region: CACGGGGGPGDTQYF. CDR3 nucleotides: TGTGCCTGCGGGGGGGGTGGCGGCCCCGGGGATACGCAGTATTTT.

In this sample, this clonotype turned up many times. The V and J genes are TRBV10-3 and TRBJ2-1, with D hard to call. The length of the CDR3 is 14 residues. CDR1 ENHRY and CDR2 SYGVKD come from the germline V gene. V was clipped by 0 bases and J by 2 bases, with 5 bases between them. The CDR3 here is CAISESSTYNEQFF. DNA for the CDR3: TGTGCCATCAGTGAGTCTTCTACCTACAATGAGCAGTTCTTC.

This clonotype was seen once. The CDR3 spells CASSLGLAGRQETQYF. The CDR3 DNA reads TGTGCCAGCAGCTTGGGGCTAGCGGGCCGTCAGGAGACCCAGTACTTC. The rearrangement joins TRBV5-5 to TRBJ2-5; TRBD2 agrees at 8 bases. The junction had 9 bases not matched to a gene; V was cut back by 0 bases and J by 5 bases. Germline V gene lookup returns CDR1 SGHKS and CDR2 YYEKEE (reference sequence). The CDR3 loop spans 16 amino acids.

Only a few counts were recorded for this clonotype. J is TRBJ2-1 and V is TRBV5-6, with 9 nucleotides matching TRBD1. CDR1 and CDR2 from the germline V gene are SGHDT and YYEEEE. The junction had 12 bases not matched to a gene; V was cut back by 4 bases and J by 7 bases. The CDR3 totals 16 residues. CDR3 bases: TGTGCCAGCAGCGCTGGGACAGGGACAGGGTGGAATGAGCAGTTCTTC. Translated: CASSAGTGTGWNEQFF.

This clonotype was seen ten or more times. The V gene is TRBV24-1, the J gene TRBJ2-4, with D possibly matching TRBD1 (6 bases). The CDR3 is 14 amino acids. Trimming took 7 bases from V and 2 from J, leaving 11 bases between them. Germline assignment: CDR1 KGHDR and CDR2 SFDVKD. The CDR3 sequence is CATSAGDPKNIQYF. The CDR3 DNA reads as TGTGCCACCAGCGCAGGGGACCCCAAAAACATTCAGTACTTC.

J is TRBJ1-2 and V is TRBV12-3 or TRBV12-4, with a possible D match to TRBD1 (5 bases). CDR3 size: 14 residues. Trimming took off 3 bases at V and 2 bases at J, with 10 bases between the two ends. CDR3 residues: CASSFGATNYGYTF. The DNA for the CDR3 is TGTGCCAGCAGTTTCGGGGCGACAAACTATGGCTACACCTTC.

CDR3 region: CSARDVHQTRDEQFF. CDR3 nucleotides: TGCAGTGCTAGAGATGTCCACCAGACGAGGGATGAGCAGTTCTTC. The chain combines TRBV20-1 with TRBJ2-1; D possibly corresponds to TRBD2 (5 bases). CDR3 size: 15 residues. Per germline, CDR1 DFQATT and CDR2 SNEGSKA (reference sequence). Trimming left V 0 bases short and J 8 bases short, with 17 bases between.

The table lists this clonotype with a few counts. The CDR3 loop is CASSPGGAVETQYF. The CDR3 DNA sequence: TGTGCCAGCAGCCCCGGGGGGGCCGTAGAGACCCAGTACTTC. This chain connects TRBV27 to TRBJ2-5, with 8 bases that match TRBD2. V was pared by 6 bases and J by 4 bases, with 7 bases of the junction left unmatched. Germline-derived CDR1 and CDR2 are MNHEY and SMNVEV (reference sequence). The CDR3 extends over 14 amino acids.

Many counts were recorded for this clonotype. Relative to the germline gene, one junction end is altered; a read error may explain this. The chain is built from TRBV29-1 and TRBJ2-5; D gene uncertain. Germline V CDR1 and CDR2: SQVTM, ANQGSEA. This CDR3 has 10 residues. Written as DNA, the CDR3 is TGCAGTGTTGGTCAAGAGACCCAGTACTTC. The encoded protein is CSVGQETQYF.